The 12 T cell receptor beta chains below were found in one sample sequenced in a study of identifying expanded T cells in peripheral blood. Sequenced by immunoSEQ multiplex PCR; TCRdb stores in-frame clones only, minus some. The repertoire has tens of thousands of clones, about 89% of them found once; the top ten carry approximately 2.6%. The source material was blood. The receptors shown here come from a person between 18 and 75 years old in good health.

The CDR3 is CASSQLVGGSTDTQYF. CDR3 bases: TGTGCCAGCAGCCAATTAGTGGGCGGGAGCACAGATACGCAGTATTTT. The chain is built from TRBV4-2 and TRBJ2-3; a weak D match, TRBD2 (5 bases). Between the trimmed V and J ends, which lost 2 bases and 0 bases, there was a span of 12 bases. The CDR3 consists of 16 residues. Germline CDR1 and CDR2: LGHNA and YNFKEQ.

V gene TRBV10-3 combines with J gene TRBJ2-7; D is possibly TRBD1 (5 bases). This CDR3 is 15 amino acids long. Germline-derived CDR1 and CDR2 are ENHRY and SYGVKD. Trimming removed 0 bases at V and 0 bases at J, with 9 bases between. The CDR3: CAISESTDSSYEQYF. CDR3 DNA sequence: TGTGCCATCAGTGAGTCGACAGATAGCTCCTACGAGCAGTACTTC.

The chain has TRBV18 and TRBJ2-3; 10 nucleotides match TRBD2. J gave up 1 base and V 4 bases, and 8 bases lay outside the gene matches. Germline V CDR1 and CDR2: KGHSH, LQKENI. The CDR3 length is 17 residues. The CDR3 spells CASSLRKGTSGTDTQYF. CDR3 nucleotides: TGTGCCAGCTCACTCCGAAAAGGGACTAGCGGCACAGATACGCAGTATTTT. Combining the CDR3 with reference TRBV18 and TRBJ2-3 gives the whole variable domain NAGVMQNPRHLVRRRGQEARLRCSPMKGHSHVYWYRQLPEEGLKFMVYLQKENIIDESGMPKERFSAEFPKEGPSILRIQQVVRGDSAAYFCASSLRKGTSGTDTQYFGPGTRLTVL.

The gene calls are TRBV28 and TRBJ1-2; TRBD1 aligns across 7 bases. CDR1 is MDHEN, CDR2 SYDVKM, per germline. Germline trimming cut 4 bases from V and 2 bases from J; bases unmatched to any gene: 1. The CDR3 contains 13 residues. The CDR3 here is CASSSDRNYGYTF. CDR3 DNA: TGTGCCAGCAGTTCGGACAGGAACTATGGCTACACCTTC.

This chain uses TRBV13 with TRBJ2-5; the D gene is possibly TRBD2 (5 bases). TRBJ2-7 explains the end of the DNA better; the J call may be wrong. Germline-derived CDR1 and CDR2 are PRHDT and FYEKMQ (reference sequence). The CDR3 totals 15 residues. This CDR3 is CASSLEDGSSYEQYF. As DNA, the CDR3 is TGTGCCAGCAGCCTGGAGGACGGCAGCTCCTACGAGCAGTACTTC.

The V and J genes are TRBV9 and TRBJ2-1; D is unresolved. Germline loops: CDR1 SGDLS, CDR2 YYNGEE. This CDR3 is 15 amino acids long. V was trimmed by 4 bases and J by 9 bases, leaving 20 bases between them. Here the CDR3 reads CASSLAAAGIAEQFF. CDR3 nucleotides: TGTGCCAGCAGCCTTGCGGCCGCAGGAATAGCTGAGCAGTTCTTC.

The rearrangement uses TRBV28 and TRBJ1-5; 8 bases are a match to TRBD1. The CDR3 runs to 19 residues. The V gene end was trimmed by 5 bases and the J gene end by 0 bases; junction bases not matched to a gene: 15. Per the germline V gene, CDR1 is MDHEN and CDR2 is SYDVKM. The CDR3 nucleotides read TGTGCCAGCAGTCCCCCACAGGGGGTAAAGGGTTATAGCAATCAGCCCCAGCATTTT. Amino acid sequence: CASSPPQGVKGYSNQPQHF.

The chain joins TRBV2 to TRBJ1-2; no clear D gene. Trimming left V 0 bases short and J 0 bases short, with 2 bases between. Germline assignment: CDR1 SNHLY and CDR2 FYNNEI. CDR3 length equals 13 residues. CDR3 DNA sequence: TGTGCCAGCAGTGAAGCGGCTAACTATGGCTACACCTTC. Its protein product is CASSEAANYGYTF.

The J gene is TRBJ2-3, the V gene TRBV6-6; possibly TRBD2 for D (5 bases). This CDR3 is built from 12 residues. Germline values: CDR1 MNHNY, CDR2 SVGAGI (reference sequence). V was pared by 8 bases and J by 5 bases, with 11 bases between. The CDR3 DNA reads TGTGCCAGCGTTACCAGCGGAGATACGCAGTATTTT. This translates into CASVTSGDTQYF.

The V and J genes are TRBV19 and TRBJ1-2; D possibly corresponds to TRBD1 (6 bases). Germline CDR1 reads LNHDA; CDR2 reads SQIVND (reference sequence). This CDR3 spans 15 amino acids. Deletions cut 7 bases from V and 0 bases from J, with 15 bases between. In DNA form, the CDR3 reads TGTGCCAGTATTGATACGGGACACTCTAACTATGGCTACACCTTC. It yields the protein CASIDTGHSNYGYTF.

A word on this clone: In the same sample, other DNA sequences code for this CDR3. The rearrangement uses TRBV28 and TRBJ2-2; TRBD2 is a possible D gene (5 bases). There are 14 residues in the CDR3. Trimming removed 3 bases from V and 7 bases from J, with 12 bases in between. Germline lookup yields CDR1 MDHEN and CDR2 SYDVKM. The CDR3 spells CASSFPGRGGELFF. The DNA for the CDR3 is TGTGCCAGCAGTTTTCCGGGTCGGGGCGGGGAGCTGTTTTTT. The whole variable domain, filled in from reference TRBV28 and TRBJ2-2, reads DVKVTQSSRYLVKRTGEKVFLECVQDMDHENMFWYRQDPGLGLRLIYFSYDVKMKEKGDIPEGYSVSREKKERFSLILESASTNQTSMYLCASSFPGRGGELFFGEGSRLTVL.

The chain employs TRBV7-2 and TRBJ2-5; 12 bases align to TRBD2. Germline-derived CDR1 and CDR2 are SGHTA and FQGNSA. The V segment lost 1 base and the J segment 4 bases; nucleotides outside the gene matches: 1. The CDR3 spans 15 residues. CDR3 coding DNA: TGTGCCAGCAGCTTAGGACTAGCGGGAGCAGAGACCCAGTACTTC. Its translation is CASSLGLAGAETQYF. The full variable domain, rest sourced from reference TRBV7-2 and TRBJ2-5, is GAGVSQSPSNKVTEKGKDVELRCDPISGHTALYWYRQSLGQGLEFLIYFQGNSAPDKSGLPSDRFSAERTGGSVSTLTIQRTQQEDSAVYLCASSLGLAGAETQYFGPGTRLLVL.